This is a list of T cell receptor beta chains from one sample in a study of blood T cell repertoires in COVID-19. Sequenced by immunoSEQ multiplex PCR; TCRdb stores in-frame clones only, minus some. The sample has around 100,000 clones, about 85% seen once; the top ten hold 10% to 15%. Sequencing was performed on peripheral blood. The receptors shown here come from a man aged 50 or older with active or convalescent COVID-19. CDR3s leave out the opening cysteine and the closing phenylalanine or tryptophan. The size entry is marked missing in some rows and otherwise reads once, few, many or a size class.

size,V,J,CDR3
-,TRBV18,TRBJ1-2,ASFTTELNYGYT
-,TRBV5-1,TRBJ2-1,ASSLTSGGSYNEQF
-,TRBV5-1,TRBJ1-5,ASSLEPVSNQPQH
-,TRBV6-4,TRBJ2-3,ASSAEERDTQY
-,TRBV5-1,TRBJ1-2,ASSLGVGRTIYGYT
once,TRBV7-3,TRBJ1-3,ASSRTGGDSGNTIY
-,TRBV7-2,TRBJ2-5,ASSLGLYTETQY
-,TRBV20-1,TRBJ2-1,SASPLQGQGEQF
-,TRBV21-1,TRBJ2-7,AKRGVIYEQY
-,TRBV5-1,TRBJ2-3,ASSLVAGVGTDTQY
-,TRBV5-1,TRBJ2-7,ASETGTGGYEQY
-,TRBV13,TRBJ2-7,ASTPGRGPDEQY
-,TRBV19,TRBJ2-1,ASKTVNNEQF
-,TRBV28,TRBJ1-2,ASSGRVGGYT